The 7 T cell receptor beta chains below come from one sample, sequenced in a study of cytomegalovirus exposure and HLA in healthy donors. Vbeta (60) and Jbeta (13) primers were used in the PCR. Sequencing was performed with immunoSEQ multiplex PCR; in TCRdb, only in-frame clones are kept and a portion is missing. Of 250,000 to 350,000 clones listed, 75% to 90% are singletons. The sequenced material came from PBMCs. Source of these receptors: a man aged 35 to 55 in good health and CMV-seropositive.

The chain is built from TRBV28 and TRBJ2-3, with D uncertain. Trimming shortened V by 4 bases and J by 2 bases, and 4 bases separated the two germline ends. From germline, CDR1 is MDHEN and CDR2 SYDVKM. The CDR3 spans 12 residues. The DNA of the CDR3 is TGTGCCAGCAGTTCTCCCACAGATACGCAGTATTTT. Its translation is CASSSPTDTQYF.

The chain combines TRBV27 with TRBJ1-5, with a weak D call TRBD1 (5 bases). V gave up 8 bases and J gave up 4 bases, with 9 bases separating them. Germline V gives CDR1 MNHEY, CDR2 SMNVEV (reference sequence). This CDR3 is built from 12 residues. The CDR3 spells CASGGVNQPQHF. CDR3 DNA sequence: TGTGCCAGCGGAGGGGTAAATCAGCCCCAGCATTTT.

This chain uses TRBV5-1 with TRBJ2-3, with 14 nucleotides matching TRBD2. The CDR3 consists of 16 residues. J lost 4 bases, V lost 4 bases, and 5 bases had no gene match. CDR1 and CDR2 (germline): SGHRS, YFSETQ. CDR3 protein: CASSHGTSGRPDTQYF. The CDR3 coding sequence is TGCGCCAGCAGCCACGGGACTAGCGGGAGACCAGATACGCAGTATTTT.

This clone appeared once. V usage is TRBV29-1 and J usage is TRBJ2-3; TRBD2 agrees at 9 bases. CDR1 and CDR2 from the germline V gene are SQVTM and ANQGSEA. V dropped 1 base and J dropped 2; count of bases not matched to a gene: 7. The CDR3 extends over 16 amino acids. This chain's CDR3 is CSVEGGLAGHTDTQYF. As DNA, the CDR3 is TGCAGCGTTGAAGGGGGGCTAGCGGGACACACAGATACGCAGTATTTT.

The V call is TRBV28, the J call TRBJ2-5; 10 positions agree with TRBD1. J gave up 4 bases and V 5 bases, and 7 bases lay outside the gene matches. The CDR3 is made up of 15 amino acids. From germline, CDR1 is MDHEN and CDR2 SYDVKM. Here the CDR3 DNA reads TGTGCCAGCAGTCCCCGGACAGGGGGATTAGAGACCCAGTACTTC. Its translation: CASSPRTGGLETQYF.

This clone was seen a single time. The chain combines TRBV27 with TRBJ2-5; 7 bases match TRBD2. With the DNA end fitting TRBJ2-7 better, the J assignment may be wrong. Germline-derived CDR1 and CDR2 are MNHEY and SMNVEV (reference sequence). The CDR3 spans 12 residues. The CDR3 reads CASSASGYEQYF. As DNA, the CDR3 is TGTGCCAGCAGCGCTAGCGGCTACGAGCAGTACTTC.

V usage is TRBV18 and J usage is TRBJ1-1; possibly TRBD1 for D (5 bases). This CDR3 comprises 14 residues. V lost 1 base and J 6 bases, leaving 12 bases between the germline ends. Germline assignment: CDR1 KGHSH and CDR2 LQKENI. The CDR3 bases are TGTGCCAGCTCACCACAGGGGCCGGGGGCTGAAGCTTTCTTT. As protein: CASSPQGPGAEAFF.